The 19 T cell receptor beta chains given below trace back to one sample, sequenced in a study of beta chain features in type 1 diabetes. Expressed TCRB transcripts were sequenced, since all the RNA that had been isolated was reverse transcribed. Clones were sequenced by immunoSEQ multiplex PCR, and TCRdb holds only the in-frame ones, with some missing. The table has fewer than 900,000 clones, roughly 15% seen once. The sequenced material came from naive CD4+ T cells from blood. The receptor set was obtained from a woman between 18 and 29 years old in good health.

The chain joins TRBV5-1 to TRBJ2-1; D perhaps matches TRBD2 (6 bases). In germline, CDR1 is SGHRS, CDR2 YFSETQ. Trimming left V 4 bases short and J 7 bases short, with 15 bases between. The CDR3 runs 14 residues. The CDR3, as DNA: TGCGCCAGCAGCCAAGGGACTTCGCCTAATGAGCAGTTCTTC. This codes for CASSQGTSPNEQFF.

There are a few counts of this clone. The chain couples TRBV7-9 to TRBJ2-1; maybe TRBD1 (5 bases). This CDR3 has 13 residues. The V end lost 1 base, the J end lost 10 bases, and 11 bases lay between the germline ends. In germline, CDR1 is SEHNR, CDR2 FQNEAQ (reference sequence). DNA for the CDR3: TGTGCCAGCAGCTTAGACCAGGGTGCAGAGCAGTTCTTC. Amino acids: CASSLDQGAEQFF.

This clone was seen a few times. The chain has TRBV4-1 and TRBJ2-1; 9 nucleotides align to TRBD2. After removal of 6 bases from V and 1 base from J, the junction contained 7 bases not matched to a gene. The CDR3 is 16 amino acids. Germline CDR1 reads MGHRA; CDR2 reads YSYEKL. The CDR3 is CASRNWREGSYNEQFF. CDR3 DNA: TGCGCCAGCAGAAACTGGCGGGAGGGTTCCTACAATGAGCAGTTCTTC.

CDR3 region: CASSHLGTSGYEQYF. CDR3 bases: TGCGCCAGCAGCCACCTCGGGACTAGCGGATACGAGCAGTACTTC. The chain employs TRBV4-1 and TRBJ2-7; 11 bases are a match to TRBD2. The junction had 5 bases not matched to a gene; V was cut back by 3 bases and J by 4 bases. Germline values: CDR1 MGHRA, CDR2 YSYEKL. The CDR3 totals 15 residues.

A few counts support this clone. V is TRBV20-1 and J is TRBJ2-7; no clear D. Per the germline V gene, CDR1 is DFQATT and CDR2 is SNEGSKA (reference sequence). V lost 5 bases and J lost 6, with 11 bases in between. The CDR3 loop spans 11 amino acids. CDR3 sequence: CSAYDVGEQYF. Written as DNA, the CDR3 is TGCAGTGCTTACGACGTCGGCGAGCAGTACTTC.

On this clone itself: This sample also contains other DNA sequences that code for the same CDR3. The chain recombines TRBV7-2 with TRBJ2-1, with D unclear. The CDR3 consists of 14 residues. Germline V gene data show CDR1 as SGHTA and CDR2 as FQGNSA. Deletions cut 3 bases from V and 0 bases from J, with 6 bases between. The chain's CDR3 is CASSFRSSYNEQFF. The CDR3 nucleotides are TGTGCCAGCAGCTTCAGGAGCTCCTACAATGAGCAGTTCTTC.

This chain links TRBV7-2 with TRBJ1-1; 8 bases are a match to TRBD1. The CDR3 consists of 15 residues. In germline, CDR1 is SGHTA, CDR2 FQGNSA. Trimming at V came to 3 bases and at J to 6 bases, leaving 9 bases not matched to a gene. CDR3 sequence: CASSFLGQGFSEAFF. CDR3 bases: TGTGCCAGCAGCTTCCTAGGACAGGGCTTCTCTGAAGCTTTCTTT.

This chain links TRBV4-2 with TRBJ1-5; a possible D gene is TRBD1 (5 bases). CDR1 is LGHNA and CDR2 is YNFKEQ in the germline V gene. Trimming took 4 bases from V and 2 from J, leaving 30 bases between them. The CDR3 spans 21 residues. CDR3 DNA: TGTGCCAGCAGCCTACGTTATCTTGGTGGGGGATTTGGTGGGGGCAATCAGCCCCAGCATTTT. As protein: CASSLRYLGGGFGGGNQPQHF.

This clone was counted between two and nine times. The rearrangement uses TRBV10-3 and TRBJ1-4, with a tentative D call TRBD1 (5 bases). The germline V and J ends were trimmed by 0 bases and 4 bases, with 9 bases remaining between them. Germline-derived CDR1 and CDR2 are ENHRY and SYGVKD. There are 15 residues in the CDR3. CDR3 nucleotides: TGTGCCATCAGTGAGTCTACAGGCCTTAATGAAAAACTGTTTTTT. This sequence encodes CAISESTGLNEKLFF.

This CDR3 reads CASSEITGRTFF. CDR3 DNA: TGTGCCAGCAGTGAAATTACAGGGCGGACTTTCTTT. V gene TRBV2 combines with J gene TRBJ1-1; D possibly corresponds to TRBD1 (6 bases). Trimming left V 2 bases short and J 12 bases short, with 13 bases between. CDR1 SNHLY and CDR2 FYNNEI come from the germline V gene. The CDR3 runs 12 residues.

The sample holds a few counts of this clone. This chain links TRBV7-9 with TRBJ2-3; tentatively, D is TRBD2 (6 bases). Germline CDR1 SEHNR, CDR2 FQNEAQ (reference sequence). The CDR3 length is 13 residues. Trimming removed 0 bases from V and 5 bases from J, with 6 bases in between. CDR3 sequence: CASSLAGGDTQYF. The CDR3 DNA reads as TGTGCCAGCAGCTTAGCGGGGGGAGATACGCAGTATTTT.

This clone was detected a few times. V is TRBV18 and J is TRBJ1-1, with D hard to call. Germline V lookup: CDR1 KGHSH, CDR2 LQKENI. The CDR3 loop spans 14 amino acids. Trimming shortened V by 4 bases and J by 1 base, and 10 bases separated the two germline ends. CDR3 in DNA: TGTGCCAGCTCACAGGACGGAGGGAACACTGAAGCTTTCTTT. This encodes CASSQDGGNTEAFF.

V gene TRBV21-1 combines with J gene TRBJ2-7; the table assigns TRBD1, which was not confirmed against the DNA. TRBV21-1 corresponds to a pseudogene. The CDR3 runs to 16 residues. In nucleotides, the CDR3 is TGTGCCAGCAGCAATCGGACAGGCGAAACCTCCTACGAGCAGTACTTC. This gives the protein CASSNRTGETSYEQYF.

On this clone: At one end the junction does not follow the germline gene, possibly because of a read error. The V and J genes are TRBV7-2 and TRBJ2-5, with D perhaps assigned TRBD1 or TRBD2 (5 bases each). Germline CDR1 and CDR2: SGHTA and FQGNSA. The CDR3 is 15 residues long. The CDR3 sequence is CASLNQTGTQETQYF. CDR3 DNA: TGCGCCAGCTTAAACCAAACCGGGACCCAAGAGACCCAGTACTTC.

J is TRBJ2-3 and V is TRBV7-6, with D possibly matching TRBD2 (6 bases). Trimming stripped 5 bases from V and 2 bases from J, with 17 bases between. The CDR3 totals 16 residues. The germline V gene has CDR1 SGHVS and CDR2 FNYEAQ. CDR3 sequence: CASSRGTDAFTDTQYF. The CDR3 DNA sequence: TGTGCCAGCAGCCGTGGGACTGACGCTTTCACAGATACGCAGTATTTT.

As regards this clone: Other DNA sequences of this sample code for an identical CDR3. The chain links TRBV28 to TRBJ2-7; 9 bases map to TRBD1. J was trimmed by 1 base and V by 2 bases; bases with no gene match: 3. Germline CDR1 MDHEN, CDR2 SYDVKM. The CDR3 extends over 15 amino acids. As DNA, the CDR3 is TGTGCCAGCAGTTTAGGGGACAGGGCGTCCTACGAGCAGTACTTC. It specifies CASSLGDRASYEQYF.

As for this clone: The same CDR3 can be traced to other DNA sequences in this sample. The chain couples TRBV5-1 to TRBJ2-3, with D perhaps TRBD2 (5 bases). The germline gives CDR1 SGHRS, CDR2 YFSETQ. The CDR3 has 14 residues. The V end was cut by 0 bases, the J end by 0 bases, with 5 bases between. CDR3: CASSLGGSTDTQYF. Written as DNA, the CDR3 is TGCGCCAGCAGCTTGGGCGGGAGCACAGATACGCAGTATTTT. Full variable domain (rest looked up from reference TRBV5-1 and TRBJ2-3): KAGVTQTPRYLIKTRGQQVTLSCSPISGHRSVSWYQQTPGQGLQFLFEYFSETQRNKGNFPGRFSGRQFSNSRSEMNVSTLELGDSALYLCASSLGGSTDTQYFGPGTRLTVL.

The chain joins TRBV18 to TRBJ2-5; TRBD2 aligns across 8 bases. The germline CDR1 and CDR2 sequences are KGHSH and LQKENI. This CDR3 contains 16 residues. J lost 3 bases, V lost 2 bases, and 8 bases had no gene match. This CDR3 is CASSPVASGREETQYF. As DNA, the CDR3 is TGTGCCAGCTCACCAGTCGCTAGCGGGCGGGAAGAGACCCAGTACTTC.

The V call is TRBV28, the J call TRBJ2-5; D might be TRBD1 (5 bases). Matching the DNA end better, TRBJ2-7 makes the J call doubtful. The CDR3 consists of 16 residues. Germline-derived CDR1 and CDR2 are MDHEN and SYDVKM. The CDR3 DNA reads TGTGCCAGCAGTCCCTCGAGCCAGGGCAGGTTTTACGAGCAGTACTTC. Its translation is CASSPSSQGRFYEQYF.